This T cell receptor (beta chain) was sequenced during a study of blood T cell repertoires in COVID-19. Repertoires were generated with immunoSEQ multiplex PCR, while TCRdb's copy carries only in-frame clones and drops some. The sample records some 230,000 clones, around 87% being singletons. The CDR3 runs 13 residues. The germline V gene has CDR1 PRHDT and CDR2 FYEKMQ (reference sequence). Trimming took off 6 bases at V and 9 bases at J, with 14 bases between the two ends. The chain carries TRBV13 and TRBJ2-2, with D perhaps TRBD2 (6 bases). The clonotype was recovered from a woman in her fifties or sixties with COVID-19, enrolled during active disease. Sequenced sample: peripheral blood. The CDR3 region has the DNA TGTGCCAGCAGTCCGCAGGGAGGCCGGGAGCTGTTTTTT. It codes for CASSPQGGRELFF.